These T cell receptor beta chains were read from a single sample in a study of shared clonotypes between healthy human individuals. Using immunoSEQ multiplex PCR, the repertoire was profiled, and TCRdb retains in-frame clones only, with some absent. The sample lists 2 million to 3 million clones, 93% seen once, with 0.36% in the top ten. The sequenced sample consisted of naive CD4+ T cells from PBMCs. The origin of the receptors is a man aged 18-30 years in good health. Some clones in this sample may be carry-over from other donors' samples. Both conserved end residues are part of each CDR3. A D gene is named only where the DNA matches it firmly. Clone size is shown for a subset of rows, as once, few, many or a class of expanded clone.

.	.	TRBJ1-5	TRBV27	CASWAVNQPQHF	TGTGCGAGCTGGGCAGTCAATCAGCCCCAGCATTTT
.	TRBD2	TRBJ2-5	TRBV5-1	CASSLGLAGQKETQYF	TGCGCCAGCAGCTTGGGACTAGCGGGGCAAAAAGAGACCCAGTACTTC
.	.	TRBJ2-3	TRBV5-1	CASSFSGDTQYF	TGCGCCAGCAGCTTTAGCGGCGACACGCAGTATTTT
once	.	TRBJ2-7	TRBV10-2	CASSSLGSGQFYEQYF	TGCGCCAGCAGCTCCCTTGGCTCAGGGCAGTTCTACGAGCAGTACTTC
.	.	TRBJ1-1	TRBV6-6	CASKGRNTEAFF	TGTGCCAGCAAGGGACGGAACACTGAAGCTTTCTTT
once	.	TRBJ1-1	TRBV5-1	CASSLVAGKNTEAFF	TGCGCCAGCAGCTTGGTTGCGGGGAAGAACACTGAAGCTTTCTTT
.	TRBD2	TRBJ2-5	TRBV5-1	CASSSGTRSGEETQYF	TGCGCCAGCAGCTCTGGTACCAGGAGCGGGGAAGAGACCCAGTACTTC
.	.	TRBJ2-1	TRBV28	CATRDTAYNEQFF	TGTGCCACCCGGGACACTGCCTACAATGAGCAGTTCTTC
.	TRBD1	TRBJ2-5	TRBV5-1	CASSSGQGPQETQYF	TGCGCCAGCAGCTCGGGACAGGGACCTCAAGAGACCCAGTACTTC
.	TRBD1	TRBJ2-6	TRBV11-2	CASSLWGQTSGANVLTF	TGTGCCAGCAGCTTATGGGGACAGACCTCTGGGGCCAACGTCCTGACTTTC
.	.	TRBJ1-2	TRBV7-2	CASSSRVPGYGYTF	TGTGCCAGCAGCTCCAGGGTTCCGGGCTATGGCTACACCTTC
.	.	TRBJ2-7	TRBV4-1	CASSQVETGSYEQYF	TGCGCCAGCAGCCAAGTTGAGACTGGCTCCTACGAGCAGTACTTC
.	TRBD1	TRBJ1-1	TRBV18	CASSAGTDNTEAFF	TGTGCCAGCTCGGCCGGGACAGACAACACTGAAGCTTTCTTT
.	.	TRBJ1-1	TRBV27	CASNALGGFHMNTEAFF	TGTGCCAGCAACGCTTTAGGGGGGTTCCACATGAACACTGAAGCTTTCTTT
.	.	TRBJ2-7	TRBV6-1	CASRISSYEQYF	TGTGCCAGCAGAATCAGCTCCTACGAGCAGTACTTC
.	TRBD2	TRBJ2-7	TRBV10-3	CAISQGLAGQYEQYF	TGTGCCATCAGCCAGGGGCTAGCGGGACAGTACGAGCAGTACTTC
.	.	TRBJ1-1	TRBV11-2	CASSSTGLNTEAFF	TGTGCCAGCAGCTCGACAGGATTGAACACTGAAGCTTTCTTT
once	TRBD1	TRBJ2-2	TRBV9	CASSVEGAKTGELFF	TGTGCCAGCAGCGTCGAGGGGGCGAAGACCGGGGAGCTGTTTTTT
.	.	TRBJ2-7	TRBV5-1	CASSLIVVSAAGGEQYF	TGCGCCAGCAGCTTGATTGTGGTGAGCGCGGCCGGAGGCGAGCAGTACTTC
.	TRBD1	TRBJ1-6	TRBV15	CATSREGQGDSPLHF	TGTGCCACCAGCAGAGAAGGACAGGGGGATTCACCCCTCCACTTT
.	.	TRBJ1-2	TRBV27	CASSLNTETNYGYTF	TGTGCCAGCAGTTTAAATACAGAAACAAACTATGGCTACACCTTC
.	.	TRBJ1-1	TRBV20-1	CSAQVSEAFF	TGCAGTGCCCAGGTGTCTGAAGCTTTCTTT
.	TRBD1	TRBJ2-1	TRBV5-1	CASSLAAGGDYNEQFF	TGCGCCAGCAGCTTGGCCGCAGGGGGCGACTACAATGAGCAGTTCTTC
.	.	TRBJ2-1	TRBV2	CASSSQGPYNEQFF	TGTGCCAGCAGCTCACAGGGCCCCTACAATGAGCAGTTCTTC
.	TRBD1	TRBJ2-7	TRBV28	CASSQTGSAYEQYF	TGTGCCAGCAGCCAGACAGGGTCCGCCTACGAGCAGTACTTC
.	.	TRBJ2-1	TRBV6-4	CASSDSRGEQFF	TGTGCCAGCAGTGACTCCCGGGGTGAGCAGTTCTTC
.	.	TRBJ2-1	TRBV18	CASSPRAGGNEQFF	TGTGCCAGCTCACCACGGGCAGGGGGGAATGAGCAGTTCTTC
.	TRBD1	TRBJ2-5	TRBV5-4	CASSLGTGSETQYF	TGTGCCAGCAGCTTGGGGACAGGGTCAGAGACCCAGTACTTC
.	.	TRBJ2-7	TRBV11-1	CASSLQGLYEQYF	TGTGCCAGCAGCTTACAGGGCCTCTACGAGCAGTACTTC
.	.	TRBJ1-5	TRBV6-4	CASSDQAGLQPQHF	TGTGCCAGCAGTGACCAGGCAGGGCTTCAGCCCCAGCATTTT
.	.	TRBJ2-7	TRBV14	CASSQVGRDEQYF	TGTGCCAGCAGCCAAGTGGGACGCGACGAGCAGTACTTC
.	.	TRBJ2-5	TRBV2	CASRARLGTQYF	TGTGCCAGCCGGGCGAGGTTGGGGACCCAGTACTTC
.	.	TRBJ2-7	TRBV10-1	CAQKGYGGPSSYEQYF	TGCGCCCAAAAAGGGTACGGAGGACCTAGCTCCTACGAGCAGTACTTC
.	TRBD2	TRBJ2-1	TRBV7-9	CASSPGTSGNYNEQFF	TGTGCCAGCAGCCCCGGGACTAGCGGAAACTACAATGAGCAGTTCTTC
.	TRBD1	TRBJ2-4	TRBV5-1	CASSGGTGDIQYF	TGCGCCAGCAGCGGTGGGACAGGGGACATTCAGTACTTC
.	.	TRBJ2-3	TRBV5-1	CASSFGRGSMADTQYF	TGCGCCAGCAGCTTTGGGAGGGGGTCTATGGCAGATACGCAGTATTTT
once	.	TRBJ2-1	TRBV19	CASKLRVAGEQFF	TGTGCCAGTAAATTGAGGGTGGCGGGTGAGCAGTTCTTC
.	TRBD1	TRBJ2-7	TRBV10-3	CASRDRGYEQYF	TGTGCCAGCCGGGACAGGGGCTACGAGCAGTACTTC
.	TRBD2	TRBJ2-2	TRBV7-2	CASSLVTSGRGDGELFF	TGTGCCAGCAGCTTAGTTACTAGCGGGAGGGGGGACGGGGAGCTGTTTTTT
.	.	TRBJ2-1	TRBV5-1	CASSDGSERYNEQFF	TGCGCCAGCAGTGACGGGAGTGAAAGGTACAATGAGCAGTTCTTC
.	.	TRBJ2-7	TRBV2	CASSEQGTTYEQYF	TGTGCCAGCAGTGAGCAGGGGACCACCTACGAGCAGTACTTC
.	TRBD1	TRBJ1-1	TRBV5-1	CASSYGTANTEAFF	TGCGCCAGCAGCTACGGGACAGCGAACACTGAAGCTTTCTTT
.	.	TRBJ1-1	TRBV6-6	CAITDRNTEAFF	TGTGCCATCACAGACAGAAACACTGAAGCTTTCTTT
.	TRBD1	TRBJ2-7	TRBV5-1	CASSPGQGDYEQYF	TGCGCCAGCAGCCCGGGACAGGGAGACTACGAGCAGTACTTC
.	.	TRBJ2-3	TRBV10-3	CAISDGNRPDTQYF	TGTGCCATCAGTGATGGGAATCGTCCAGATACGCAGTATTTT
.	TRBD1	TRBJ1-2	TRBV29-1	CSVQKGQGAVGYTF	TGCAGCGTTCAAAAAGGCCAGGGGGCGGTTGGCTACACCTTC
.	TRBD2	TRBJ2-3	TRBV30	CAWSVGGNPDTQYF	TGTGCCTGGAGTGTGGGAGGGAACCCAGATACGCAGTATTTT
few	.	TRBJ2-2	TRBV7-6	CASSYDANTGELFF	TGTGCCAGCAGCTACGATGCGAACACCGGGGAGCTGTTTTTT
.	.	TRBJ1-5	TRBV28	CASSFWGTLGGPQHF	TGTGCCAGCAGTTTTTGGGGTACCCTTGGAGGACCCCAGCATTTT
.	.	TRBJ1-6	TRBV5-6	CASSSGQINSPLHF	TGTGCCAGCAGCTCCGGGCAGATTAATTCACCCCTCCACTTT
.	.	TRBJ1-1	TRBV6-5	CASSPDPRGPEAFF	TGTGCCAGCAGCCCGGATCCCAGGGGCCCTGAAGCTTTCTTT
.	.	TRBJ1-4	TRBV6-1	CASSEIWSNPDEKLFF	TGTGCCAGCAGTGAAATCTGGTCCAACCCAGATGAAAAACTGTTTTTT
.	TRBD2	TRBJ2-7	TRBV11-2	CASSSPGGALLGYEQYF	TGTGCCAGCAGCTCCCCCGGGGGGGCCCTACTGGGGTACGAGCAGTACTTC
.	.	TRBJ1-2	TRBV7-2	CASSRRTGGDGYTF	TGTGCCAGCAGCCGACGGACGGGGGGCGATGGCTACACCTTC
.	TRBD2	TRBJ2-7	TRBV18	CASSPPRAGGRSYEQYF	TGTGCCAGCTCACCACCTAGAGCGGGAGGGAGATCCTACGAGCAGTACTTC
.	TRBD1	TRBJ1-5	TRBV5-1	CASSLGQGSNQPQHF	TGCGCCAGCAGCTTAGGACAGGGAAGCAATCAGCCCCAGCATTTT
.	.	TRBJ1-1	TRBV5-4	CASSSTLRGNTEAFF	TGTGCCAGCAGCTCGACACTGAGAGGGAACACTGAAGCTTTCTTT
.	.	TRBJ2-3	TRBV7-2	CASSQSRGTTDTQYF	TGTGCCAGCAGCCAAAGTAGGGGAACCACAGATACGCAGTATTTT